Described below is a single T cell receptor beta chain sequence and its context. This could be a read error, since a much larger clone is one nucleotide away. These data belong to a study of spatial heterogeneity in lung cancer. TCRdb re-called the 5' RACE reads through MiXCR, storing one row per CDR3 protein. The data contain tens of thousands of distinct CDR3 sequences, about 14% of them singletons. Time point defined: sample taken at primary tumor resection. From tumor, nontumor lung or frozen PBMC, whole RNA was taken unsorted for sequencing. V lost 9 bases, J lost 7 bases, and 13 bases stayed unmatched. The length of the CDR3 is 14 residues. Germline lookup yields CDR1 SGHRS and CDR2 YFSETQ.

The sample consisted of PBMCs, taken at surgery. The rearrangement links TRBV5-1 to TRBJ1-1, with 9 bases that match TRBD1. This clonotype was sampled from a male donor with early-stage non-small cell lung cancer. CDR3 in amino acids: CATSDEGQGIEAFF. In DNA form, the CDR3 reads TGCGCCACCTCCGATGAGGGACAGGGTATTGAAGCTTTCTTT.